Listed below are T cell receptor beta chains from one sample, sequenced in a study of control samples from healthy donors and cancer patients. Repertoires were generated with immunoSEQ multiplex PCR, while TCRdb's copy carries only in-frame clones and drops some. This table has over 100,000 clones, about 91% appearing once. The sample taken for sequencing was blood. These receptor sequences come from a man aged 40-49 years in good health. Each CDR3 is given with its conserved first and last residue. A D gene is named only where the DNA matches it firmly. Only part of the rows carry a size: once, few, many, or a class if the clone is expanded.

>TRBD1|TRBJ1-2|NA|TRBV7-3
TGTGCCAGCAGCTTAACGCCAGGGGGGAACTATGGCTACACCTTC
CASSLTPGGNYGYTF
>TRBD2|TRBJ2-1|NA|TRBV18
TGTGCCAGCTCCCCGCGAACTAGCGGGGTCCACAATGAGCAGTTCTTC
CASSPRTSGVHNEQFF
>NA|TRBJ2-1|NA|TRBV9
TGTGCCAGCAGCGTAGAAGGAAACAGCCCCTCGGGTGAGCAGTTCTTC
CASSVEGNSPSGEQFF
>NA|TRBJ1-2|NA|TRBV11-2
TGTGCCAGCAGCTTAAACACGGACTTCCTTGGCTACACCTTC
CASSLNTDFLGYTF
>TRBD2|TRBJ2-3|NA|TRBV7-8
TGTGCCAGCAGCCTCATAGCGGGGGGTACAGATACGCAGTATTTT
CASSLIAGGTDTQYF
>NA|TRBJ2-7|NA|TRBV5-6
TGTGCCAGCAGCTTGGGATTTTCCTACGAGCAGTACTTC
CASSLGFSYEQYF
>NA|TRBJ1-1|NA|TRBV9
TGTGCCAGCAGCGCCGGGACCTATAACACTGAAGCTTTCTTT
CASSAGTYNTEAFF
>TRBD2|TRBJ2-7|NA|TRBV29-1
TGCAGCGTTGATCCCTCCGGGGGGGCCTCCTACGAGCAGTACTTC
CSVDPSGGASYEQYF
>NA|TRBJ1-1|NA|TRBV7-8
TGTGCCAGCAGCAATATACCCGGACGTATTGCTGAAGCTTTCTTT
CASSNIPGRIAEAFF
>NA|TRBJ2-3|NA|TRBV13
TGTGCCAGCAGCCGATCCGGGACCAGCACAGATACGCAGTATTTT
CASSRSGTSTDTQYF
>TRBD1|TRBJ1-2|NA|TRBV4-2
TGTGCCAGCAGCCAAGGAGACAGGGATAACAATGGCTACACCTTC
CASSQGDRDNNGYTF
>NA|TRBJ1-2|NA|TRBV6-1
TGTGCCAGCAGTGAGGGACCGAAAAATTATGGCTACACCTTC
CASSEGPKNYGYTF
>TRBD1|TRBJ1-2|NA|TRBV19
TGTGCCAGTAGTGACAGACAGGGGGGTACTGGCTACACCTTC
CASSDRQGGTGYTF
>NA|TRBJ1-2|once|TRBV10-1
TGCGCCAGCAGCAACTCCTTAAACTATGGCTACACCTTC
CASSNSLNYGYTF
>NA|TRBJ2-5|NA|TRBV7-9
TGTGCCAGCAGCTTTTCTCAAGAGACCCAGTACTTC
CASSFSQETQYF
>NA|TRBJ1-5|NA|TRBV12-3/TRBV12-4
TGTGCCAGCAGCGACCGGGACCCTCAGCCCCAGCATTTT
CASSDRDPQPQHF
>NA|TRBJ2-2|NA|TRBV13
TGTGCCAGCAGCCCGGCAGGGATCGGGAACACCGGGGAGCTGTTTTTT
CASSPAGIGNTGELFF
>NA|TRBJ2-7|NA|TRBV6-6
TGTGCCAGCAGTCCCGACACTGCCTACGAGCAGTACTTC
CASSPDTAYEQYF
>NA|TRBJ2-7|NA|TRBV9
TGTGCCAGCAGCGTAACGGGACTCCCTTACGAGCAGTACTTC
CASSVTGLPYEQYF
>NA|TRBJ2-5|NA|TRBV5-1
TGCGCCAGCAGCTTGGCGGGGGAGCCAGGGACCCAGTACTTC
CASSLAGEPGTQYF
>TRBD1|TRBJ1-1|NA|TRBV9
TGTGCCAGCAGCGCATCTAGGACAGGGGGAGGAACTGAAGCTTTCTTT
CASSASRTGGGTEAFF
>TRBD1|TRBJ1-5|NA|TRBV27
TGTGCCAGCAGCCTGACAGGGGTCAATCAGCCCCAGCATTTT
CASSLTGVNQPQHF
>NA|TRBJ1-2|NA|TRBV5-4
TGTGCCAGCAGCTTGGCCGGGAGCTATGGCTACACCTTC
CASSLAGSYGYTF
>NA|TRBJ2-7|NA|TRBV12-3/TRBV12-4
TGTGCCAGCAGTTTACGATTCTACGAGCAGTACTTC
CASSLRFYEQYF
>TRBD1|TRBJ2-1|NA|TRBV6-5
TGTGCCAGCAGTTACTCACAGGGGAACGAGCAGTTCTTC
CASSYSQGNEQFF
>NA|TRBJ1-3|few|TRBV6-1
TGTGCCAGCAGTGAAGTTGGAACAGGGCTTGGAAACACCATATATTTT
CASSEVGTGLGNTIYF
>NA|TRBJ1-1|NA|TRBV7-8
TGTGCCAGCAGCTTAGCCCGGACGAACACTGAAGCTTTCTTT
CASSLARTNTEAFF
>NA|TRBJ1-1|NA|TRBV19
TGTGCCAGTAGTATGTCCAGAAACACTGAAGCTTTCTTT
CASSMSRNTEAFF
>TRBD2|TRBJ2-1|NA|TRBV11-2
TGTGCCAGCAGCTTAGGATACGTTAGCGGGGCCTACAATGAGCAGTTCTTC
CASSLGYVSGAYNEQFF
>NA|TRBJ1-1|NA|TRBV6-6
TGTGCCAGCAGTTATGAGAACACTGAAGCTTTCTTT
CASSYENTEAFF
>TRBD1|TRBJ1-2|NA|TRBV5-1
TGCGCCAGCAGCAAGCTCGGGACAGGGACTAACTATGGCTACACCTTC
CASSKLGTGTNYGYTF
>TRBD1|TRBJ1-1|NA|TRBV4-1
TGCGCCAGCAGCCAAGGCAGGACAGGCATCACTGAAGCTTTCTTT
CASSQGRTGITEAFF
>TRBD1|TRBJ2-2|NA|TRBV9
TGTGCCAGCAGCGTAGCAATTACCTCGACAGGGACCGGGGAGCTGTTTTTT
CASSVAITSTGTGELFF
>NA|TRBJ1-1|NA|TRBV10-1
TGCGCCAGCAGTGAGTCGCAAATCGTGAACACTGAAGCTTTCTTT
CASSESQIVNTEAFF
>NA|TRBJ1-6|NA|TRBV19
TGTGCCAGTAGTAAAGGGGTAAATTCACCCCTCCACTTT
CASSKGVNSPLHF
>NA|TRBJ2-5|once|TRBV4-1
TGCGCCAGCAGCCAAGCGCAGGGAAGAGAGACCCAGTACTTC
CASSQAQGRETQYF
>NA|TRBJ1-1|NA|TRBV7-2
TGTGCCAGCAGCTTAGGGGCAGGGAACACTGAAGCTTTCTTT
CASSLGAGNTEAFF
>TRBD2|TRBJ2-7|once|TRBV4-1
TGCGCCAGCAGCCAAGATCGGACTAGCGGGGGACCGTCCTACGAGCAGTACTTC
CASSQDRTSGGPSYEQYF
>NA|TRBJ2-7|once|TRBV4-1
TGCGCCAGCAGCACCCGACAGTCGGGGGAGCAGTACTTC
CASSTRQSGEQYF
>TRBD1|TRBJ1-2|once|TRBV5-1
TGCGCCAGCGACGACAGGGGCTATGGCTACACCTTC
CASDDRGYGYTF
>NA|TRBJ1-6|NA|TRBV7-6
TGTGCCAGCAGCTTACGGGGTCGTGAATCCTATAATTCACCCCTCCACTTT
CASSLRGRESYNSPLHF
>TRBD2|TRBJ2-1|once|TRBV13
TGTGCCAGCAGCTTAATAGGACTAGCGGCAAATGAGCAGTTCTTC
CASSLIGLAANEQFF
>TRBD1|TRBJ1-1|NA|TRBV5-1
TGCGCCAGCGGTAACAGGGGGCAGAACACTGAAGCTTTCTTT
CASGNRGQNTEAFF